This passage covers 32 T cell receptor beta chains from one sample sequenced in a study of shared clonotypes between healthy human individuals. Sequenced by immunoSEQ multiplex PCR; TCRdb stores in-frame clones only, minus some. Among about 2.3 million clones listed, 85% to 95% were seen once. Source material: naive CD4+ T cells from PBMCs. The sample's subset: CD45RA+ positively selected. The source is a man younger than 30 in good health. Some clones in this sample may be carry-over from other donors' samples.

The V call is TRBV15, the J call TRBJ1-1; tentative D call: TRBD1 (6 bases). Germline values: CDR1 LNHNV, CDR2 YYDKDF (reference sequence). The CDR3 runs 15 residues. V lost 2 bases and J 0 bases, leaving 10 bases between the germline ends. The CDR3 bases are TGTGCCACCAGCAGAATAAGGGACATGAACACTGAAGCTTTCTTT. It codes for CATSRIRDMNTEAFF. Together with reference TRBV15 and TRBJ1-1, the CDR3 gives the full variable domain: DAMVIQNPRYQVTQFGKPVTLSCSQTLNHNVMYWYQQKSSQAPKLLFHYYDKDFNNEADTPDNFQSRRPNTSFCFLDIRSPGLGDTAMYLCATSRIRDMNTEAFFGQGTRLTVV.

This chain connects TRBV5-1 to TRBJ2-1; TRBD2 matches 8 bases. With 2 bases clipped from V and 0 bases from J, the junction kept 7 bases outside the gene matches. The CDR3 totals 17 residues. The germline CDR1 and CDR2 sequences are SGHRS and YFSETQ. The CDR3 sequence: CASSFYRGGRSYNEQFF. The DNA of the CDR3 is TGCGCCAGCAGCTTTTATCGGGGGGGCCGCTCCTACAATGAGCAGTTCTTC. The whole variable domain, filled in from reference TRBV5-1 and TRBJ2-1, reads KAGVTQTPRYLIKTRGQQVTLSCSPISGHRSVSWYQQTPGQGLQFLFEYFSETQRNKGNFPGRFSGRQFSNSRSEMNVSTLELGDSALYLCASSFYRGGRSYNEQFFGPGTRLTVL.

The chain uses TRBV10-3 and TRBJ1-2; no reliable D call. Germline loops: CDR1 ENHRY, CDR2 SYGVKD. The CDR3 spans 15 residues. V gave up 2 bases and J gave up 5 bases, with 15 bases separating them. The CDR3 region is CAISEPREPFYGYTF. The DNA for the CDR3 is TGTGCCATCAGTGAGCCGAGGGAGCCGTTTTATGGCTACACCTTC.

The CDR3 reads CASSVVGTGSVGGYTF. The CDR3 coding sequence is TGTGCCAGCAGCGTAGTGGGGACAGGGTCTGTGGGCGGCTACACCTTC. The gene calls are TRBV9 and TRBJ1-2, with TRBD1 matching 9 bases. Germline values: CDR1 SGDLS, CDR2 YYNGEE. The CDR3 spans 16 residues. The trim removed 0 bases at V and 8 bases at J, leaving 11 bases unmatched.

As concerns this clone: This sample also contains other DNA sequences that code for the same CDR3. The rearrangement uses TRBV7-2 and TRBJ2-2; 10 bases agree with TRBD1. The germline gives CDR1 SGHTA, CDR2 FQGNSA. V was pared by 2 bases and J by 4 bases, with 4 bases of the junction left unmatched. The CDR3 spans 16 residues. The chain's CDR3 is CASSLLGTGVTGELFF. As DNA, the CDR3 is TGTGCCAGCAGCTTACTTGGGACAGGGGTCACCGGGGAGCTGTTTTTT.

The V and J genes are TRBV28 and TRBJ2-5, with a possible D match to TRBD1 (6 bases). Trimming took off 6 bases at V and 5 bases at J, with 13 bases between the two ends. This CDR3 has 13 residues. CDR1 and CDR2 from the germline V gene are MDHEN and SYDVKM. DNA for the CDR3: TGTGCCAGCAGGGATGGGGGCGGGGAGACCCAGTACTTC. This translates into CASRDGGGETQYF.

J is TRBJ1-6 and V is TRBV2, with 7 bases that match TRBD1. CDR1 SNHLY and CDR2 FYNNEI come from the germline V gene. The CDR3 consists of 15 residues. V lost 6 bases, J lost 9 bases, and 11 bases stayed unmatched. CDR3 sequence reads: CASSSDRARGSPLHF. CDR3 coding DNA: TGTGCCAGCAGCTCCGACAGGGCTCGAGGTTCACCCCTCCACTTT.

This sequence joins TRBV9 and TRBJ1-5, with 7 positions matching TRBD1. There are 14 residues in the CDR3. Germline V gene sequence: CDR1 SGDLS, CDR2 YYNGEE. The trim removed 8 bases at V and 4 bases at J, leaving 9 bases unmatched. CDR3 loop: CASSQGGGNQPQHF. The CDR3 DNA reads as TGTGCCAGTTCCCAGGGGGGGGGAAATCAGCCCCAGCATTTT.

This clone was found once. The rearrangement uses TRBV28 and TRBJ2-1; D perhaps matches TRBD2 (5 bases). The germline gives CDR1 MDHEN, CDR2 SYDVKM. This CDR3 region has 16 residues. V shed 5 bases and J shed 7 bases, with 21 bases lying between them. In DNA, the CDR3 is TGTGCCAGCAGTCCTCCCAGAAGCGGCGGGTGGAATGAGCAGTTCTTC. As protein: CASSPPRSGGWNEQFF.

The gene calls are TRBV28 and TRBJ2-7; D might be TRBD1 (6 bases). Germline V gives CDR1 MDHEN, CDR2 SYDVKM. The length of the CDR3 is 17 residues. Trimming left V 1 base short and J 2 bases short, with 18 bases between. CDR3 bases: TGTGCCAGCAGTTTATCCTCCATACTACAGGGTGCCTACGAGCAGTACTTC. Translated, it gives CASSLSSILQGAYEQYF.

This clone was detected once. This CDR3 is also generated by other DNA sequences in the sample. CDR3: CASSPPGGGGTDTQYF. In nucleotides, the CDR3 is TGTGCCAGCAGCCCCCCCGGGGGAGGGGGCACAGATACGCAGTATTTT. The rearrangement joins TRBV7-9 to TRBJ2-3, with 7 positions matching TRBD2. Germline V lookup: CDR1 SEHNR, CDR2 FQNEAQ (reference sequence). There are 16 residues in the CDR3. V lost 5 bases to trimming and J lost 1 base; unmatched junction nucleotides: 9.

This clone has a single count. The chain combines TRBV2 with TRBJ1-3; unclear D gene. Per the germline V gene, CDR1 is SNHLY and CDR2 is FYNNEI. The V end was cut by 4 bases, the J end by 2 bases, with 9 bases between. The CDR3 totals 14 residues. CDR3 sequence reads: CASSVGHPGNTIYF. The DNA for the CDR3 is TGTGCCAGCAGTGTGGGTCACCCTGGAAACACCATATATTTT.

The sample holds a few counts of this clone. The sample holds other DNA sequences that translate to the same CDR3. The rearrangement links TRBV29-1 to TRBJ1-1; D ambiguous. Germline CDR1 reads SQVTM; CDR2 reads ANQGSEA. The CDR3 spans 13 residues. V was shortened by 1 base and J by 0 bases, with 6 bases between the two germline ends. The CDR3 region has the DNA TGCAGCGTTGAAGGGCGTATGAACACTGAAGCTTTCTTT. Translated, it gives CSVEGRMNTEAFF.

This chain joins TRBV7-9 and TRBJ1-3, with D possibly TRBD1 on 6 matching bases. This CDR3 is 19 amino acids long. CDR1 is SEHNR, CDR2 FQNEAQ, per germline (reference sequence). V was cut by 3 bases and J by 2 bases, with 23 bases left in between. The CDR3 loop reads CASSFIPIRGRYTGNTIYF. In DNA form, the CDR3 reads TGTGCCAGCAGCTTTATCCCCATCAGGGGTAGATATACTGGAAACACCATATATTTT. Full variable domain (remainder filled in from reference TRBV7-9 and TRBJ1-3): DTGVSQNPRHKITKRGQNVTFRCDPISEHNRLYWYRQTLGQGPEFLTYFQNEAQLEKSRLLSDRFSAERPKGSFSTLEIQRTEQGDSAMYLCASSFIPIRGRYTGNTIYFGEGSWLTVV.

The J gene is TRBJ2-3, the V gene TRBV7-9, with 7 bases matching TRBD2. Germline V CDR1 and CDR2: SEHNR, FQNEAQ (reference sequence). This CDR3 is built from 14 residues. Trimming removed 1 base from V and 5 bases from J; junction bases left unmatched: 3. For the CDR3, the DNA is TGTGCCAGCAGCTTAGGCGGGAGTATAGATACGCAGTATTTT. Residues: CASSLGGSIDTQYF.

This chain uses TRBV5-1 with TRBJ2-5, with 8 bases identical to TRBD1. Germline V CDR1 and CDR2: SGHRS, YFSETQ. This CDR3 is built from 16 residues. J gave up 4 bases and V 4 bases, and 12 bases lay outside the gene matches. CDR3 sequence: CASSVLGTGLGETQYF. The CDR3, as DNA: TGCGCCAGCAGCGTATTGGGGACAGGCCTTGGAGAGACCCAGTACTTC. Together with reference TRBV5-1 and TRBJ2-5, the CDR3 gives the full variable domain: KAGVTQTPRYLIKTRGQQVTLSCSPISGHRSVSWYQQTPGQGLQFLFEYFSETQRNKGNFPGRFSGRQFSNSRSEMNVSTLELGDSALYLCASSVLGTGLGETQYFGPGTRLLVL.

The chain couples TRBV5-3 to TRBJ2-7, with 8 positions matching TRBD2. TRBV5-3 is flagged as an ORF with uncertain function. The V segment lost 1 base and the J segment 5 bases; nucleotides outside the gene matches: 5. The CDR3 contains 14 residues. The CDR3 sequence: CARSLTGGRDEQYF. CDR3 sequence (DNA): TGTGCCAGAAGCTTGACGGGAGGGAGGGACGAGCAGTACTTC.

This rearrangement joins TRBV6-1 to TRBJ1-2; TRBD1 matches 8 bases. With 6 bases clipped from V and 7 bases from J, the junction kept 13 bases outside the gene matches. The CDR3 consists of 15 residues. Germline assignment: CDR1 MNHNS and CDR2 SASEGT. CDR3 nucleotide sequence: TGTGCCAGCAGCTCGGTGGGCAGGGGGCGATCTGGCTACACCTTC. Translating it yields CASSSVGRGRSGYTF.

The chain joins TRBV6-5 to TRBJ2-1; D remains unclear. The V gene's germline CDR1 is MNHEY and CDR2 SVGAGI. The CDR3 is 12 residues long. Trimming stripped 6 bases from V and 4 bases from J, with 7 bases between. The CDR3, as DNA: TGTGCCAGCAGCCTAGATTACAATGAGCAGTTCTTC. This translates into CASSLDYNEQFF.

V and J are TRBV9 and TRBJ2-3; a possible D gene is TRBD1 (5 bases). Germline CDR1 reads SGDLS; CDR2 reads YYNGEE. The CDR3 consists of 14 residues. V was pared by 4 bases and J by 3 bases, with 12 bases between. The CDR3 region has the DNA TGTGCCAGCAGCTCCAGGGCCCTTACAGATACGCAGTATTTT. It yields the protein CASSSRALTDTQYF. The full variable domain, with the rest looked up from reference TRBV9 and TRBJ2-3, is DSGVTQTPKHLITATGQRVTLRCSPRSGDLSVYWYQQSLDQGLQFLIQYYNGEERAKGNILERFSAQQFPDLHSELNLSSLELGDSALYFCASSSRALTDTQYFGPGTRLTVL.

The chain recombines TRBV5-1 with TRBJ2-1; TRBD1 might be the D (6 bases). V was clipped by 1 base and J by 8 bases, with 16 bases between them. Germline CDR1 SGHRS, CDR2 YFSETQ. This CDR3 is built from 15 residues. CDR3 sequence (DNA): TGCGCCAGCAGCTTGATGGGACAAGGGTGGGATGAGCAGTTCTTC. This gives the protein CASSLMGQGWDEQFF.

The chain recombines TRBV5-1 with TRBJ2-7; possibly TRBD1 for D (6 bases). Germline CDR1 is SGHRS and CDR2 is YFSETQ. V lost 2 bases to trimming and J lost 2 bases, with 14 bases between them. There are 15 residues in the CDR3. CDR3 sequence: CASSLSGVVAYEQYF. CDR3 bases: TGCGCCAGCAGCTTATCAGGGGTGGTAGCCTACGAGCAGTACTTC. The whole variable domain, filled in from reference TRBV5-1 and TRBJ2-7, reads KAGVTQTPRYLIKTRGQQVTLSCSPISGHRSVSWYQQTPGQGLQFLFEYFSETQRNKGNFPGRFSGRQFSNSRSEMNVSTLELGDSALYLCASSLSGVVAYEQYFGPGTRLTVT.

This sequence joins TRBV5-1 and TRBJ2-1; a possible D gene is TRBD2 (5 bases). V was trimmed by 4 bases and J by 4 bases, leaving 12 bases between them. There are 14 residues in the CDR3. From germline, CDR1 is SGHRS and CDR2 YFSETQ. The CDR3 region is CASSPEGPYNEQFF. In DNA form, the CDR3 reads TGCGCCAGCAGCCCTGAGGGTCCTTACAATGAGCAGTTCTTC.

The chain joins TRBV27 to TRBJ1-4, with unresolved D. The V and J ends lost 2 bases and 7 bases respectively, with 17 bases between them. The CDR3 runs 16 residues. In germline, CDR1 is MNHEY, CDR2 SMNVEV (reference sequence). CDR3 nucleotides: TGTGCCAGCAGTTTAGTGTTCTTCCCGGGTACTGAAAAACTGTTTTTT. Amino acid sequence: CASSLVFFPGTEKLFF. The whole variable domain, remainder taken from reference TRBV27 and TRBJ1-4, is EAQVTQNPRYLITVTGKKLTVTCSQNMNHEYMSWYRQDPGLGLRQIYYSMNVEVTDKGDVPEGYKVSRKEKRNFPLILESPSPNQTSLYFCASSLVFFPGTEKLFFGSGTQLSVL.

V gene TRBV7-9 combines with J gene TRBJ1-1; a possible D gene is TRBD1 (5 bases). V was shortened by 3 bases and J by 11 bases, with 13 bases between the two germline ends. This CDR3 spans 12 amino acids. Germline CDR1 is SEHNR and CDR2 is FQNEAQ (reference sequence). DNA of the CDR3: TGTGCCAGCAGCTTCAGCGGGGCGGGGGCTTTCTTT. Translating it yields CASSFSGAGAFF. The whole variable domain, remainder taken from reference TRBV7-9 and TRBJ1-1, is DTGVSQNPRHKITKRGQNVTFRCDPISEHNRLYWYRQTLGQGPEFLTYFQNEAQLEKSRLLSDRFSAERPKGSFSTLEIQRTEQGDSAMYLCASSFSGAGAFFGQGTRLTVV.

Remarks on this clone: The identical CDR3 is also encoded by other nucleotide sequences in the sample. V gene TRBV5-1 combines with J gene TRBJ1-1; D remains unclear. The CDR3 contains 13 residues. Deletions cut 2 bases from V and 0 bases from J, with 5 bases between. The germline V gene encodes CDR1 SGHRS and CDR2 YFSETQ. The CDR3 sequence is CASSFTVNTEAFF. The CDR3 bases are TGCGCCAGCAGCTTCACGGTGAACACTGAAGCTTTCTTT.

The chain uses TRBV19 and TRBJ1-5; D not certain. The CDR3 runs to 15 residues. CDR1 LNHDA and CDR2 SQIVND come from the germline V gene (reference sequence). Trimming shortened V by 3 bases and J by 7 bases, and 16 bases separated the two germline ends. The CDR3 here is CASSIFGYGRQPQHF. The DNA for the CDR3 is TGTGCCAGTAGTATTTTTGGATATGGGAGGCAGCCCCAGCATTTT.

This chain uses TRBV6-1 with TRBJ1-2, with 8 bases matching TRBD1. The CDR3 spans 13 residues. Losses at the gene ends were 4 bases for V and 7 bases for J; bases not matched to a gene: 5. Germline CDR1 and CDR2: MNHNS and SASEGT. CDR3 bases: TGTGCCAGCAGTGGGACAGGGTGGGGTGGCTACACCTTC. Translation gives CASSGTGWGGYTF.

This clone came up a few times. The V and J genes are TRBV19 and TRBJ1-5; no firm D call. V gave up 3 bases and J gave up 6 bases, with 12 bases separating them. Germline V CDR1 and CDR2: LNHDA, SQIVND (reference sequence). This CDR3 has 14 amino acids. In DNA form, the CDR3 reads TGTGCCAGTAGTATCGGCTATCGGGGTCAGCCCCAGCATTTT. Translated, it gives CASSIGYRGQPQHF. The whole variable domain, remainder taken from reference TRBV19 and TRBJ1-5, is DGGITQSPKYLFRKEGQNVTLSCEQNLNHDAMYWYRQDPGQGLRLIYYSQIVNDFQKGDIAEGYSVSREKKESFPLTVTSAQKNPTAFYLCASSIGYRGQPQHFGDGTRLSIL.

V gene TRBV2 combines with J gene TRBJ2-5, with D tentatively TRBD1 (7 bases). V was pared by 11 bases and J by 3 bases, with 10 bases between. The germline V gene encodes CDR1 SNHLY and CDR2 FYNNEI. This CDR3 contains 11 residues. The CDR3 protein is CAGGTEETQYF. CDR3 DNA: TGTGCCGGGGGGACAGAAGAGACCCAGTACTTC.

V is TRBV7-2 and J is TRBJ1-3, with no clear D. CDR1 is SGHTA, CDR2 FQGNSA, per germline. V was trimmed by 8 bases and J by 0 bases, leaving 8 bases between them. This CDR3 region has 13 residues. CDR3 in DNA: TGTGCCAGCGGACCATCCTCTGGAAACACCATATATTTT. This codes for CASGPSSGNTIYF.

The rearrangement uses TRBV5-1 and TRBJ1-2; 8 bases are shared with TRBD1. Trimming at V came to 6 bases and at J to 8 bases, leaving 15 bases not matched to a gene. Germline V gene sequence: CDR1 SGHRS, CDR2 YFSETQ. The CDR3 has 15 residues. CDR3 nucleotide sequence: TGCGCCAGCACCCAGTCCGGACAGGGAGGACAGGGCTACACCTTC. This gives the protein CASTQSGQGGQGYTF.